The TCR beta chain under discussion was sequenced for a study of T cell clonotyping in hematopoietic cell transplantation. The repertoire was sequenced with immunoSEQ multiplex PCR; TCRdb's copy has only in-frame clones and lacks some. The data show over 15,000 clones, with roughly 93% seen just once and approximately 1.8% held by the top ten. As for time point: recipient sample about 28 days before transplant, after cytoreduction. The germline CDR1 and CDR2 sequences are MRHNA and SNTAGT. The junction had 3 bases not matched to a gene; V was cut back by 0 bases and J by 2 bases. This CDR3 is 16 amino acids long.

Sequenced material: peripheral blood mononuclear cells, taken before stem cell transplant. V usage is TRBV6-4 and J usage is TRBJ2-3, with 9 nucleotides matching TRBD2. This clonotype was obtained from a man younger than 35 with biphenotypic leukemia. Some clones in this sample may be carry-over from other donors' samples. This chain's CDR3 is CASSDSGGGATDTQYF. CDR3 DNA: TGTGCCAGCAGTGACTCGGGCGGGGGGGCCACAGATACGCAGTATTTT.